This T cell receptor beta chain was identified in a study of early T cells in non-severe SARS-CoV-2 infection. Looking at the study overall: RNA in bulk from unsorted whole blood was sequenced, and chains were unpaired. Study-level results: Clonotype matching in VDJdb favored anti-spike CD8 responses and did not capture private and CD4 specificities.

Trimming cost V 4 bases and J 5 bases, with 17 bases left between them. Germline V CDR1 and CDR2: GTSNPN, SVGIG (reference sequence). The CDR3 is 14 residues long. Unique molecular identifiers were added to individual cDNA molecules. In TCRdb, the 5' RACE reads were re-called with MiXCR into one record per CDR3 protein. The repertoire consists of 98,000 or so distinct CDR3 sequences, with approximately 9.9% occurring once and the leading ten covering 5.1%. With respect to this clonotype: The antigen remains undetermined.

This chain joins TRBV30 and TRBJ1-1; perhaps TRBD1 as D (6 bases). The sample was whole blood. The receptor was derived from an adult who was a healthcare worker with PCR-confirmed SARS-CoV-2 infection or an uninfected control (not recorded which). The CDR3 reads CAWTTDSYGTEAFF. CDR3 in DNA: TGTGCCTGGACTACGGACAGTTATGGTACTGAAGCTTTCTTT. The complete variable domain, with remaining parts taken from reference TRBV30 and TRBJ1-1, reads SQTIHQWPATLVQPVGSPLSLECTVEGTSNPNLYWYRQAAGRGLQLLFYSVGIGQISSEVPQNLSASRPQDRQFILSSKKLLLSDSGFYLCAWTTDSYGTEAFFGQGTRLTVV.